One and the same sample provided the 30 T cell receptor beta chains below, sequenced in a study of blood T cell repertoires in COVID-19. Clones were sequenced by immunoSEQ multiplex PCR, and TCRdb holds only the in-frame ones, with some missing. The data show over 70,000 clones, roughly 80% seen once. Source material: peripheral blood. All receptors derive from a man aged 25-45 years with COVID-19, enrolled during active disease.

V usage is TRBV11-3 and J usage is TRBJ2-1; D might be TRBD1 (7 bases). CDR3 size: 16 residues. V lost 1 base to trimming and J lost 8 bases, with 18 bases between them. Germline lookup yields CDR1 SGHNT and CDR2 YENEEA. CDR3 nucleotides: TGTGCCAGCAGCTTAGGGCGGGACAGTGGGGTTGATGAGCAGTTCTTC. It translates to CASSLGRDSGVDEQFF.

V gene TRBV11-2 combines with J gene TRBJ2-4; no firm D call. The germline CDR1 and CDR2 sequences are SGHAT and FQNNGV. The CDR3 sequence is 15 residues long. The germline V and J ends were trimmed by 3 bases and 5 bases, with 14 bases remaining between them. Written as DNA, the CDR3 is TGTGCCAGCAGCTTTCCGCGGAAAGAGGAAAACATTCAGTACTTC. This sequence encodes CASSFPRKEENIQYF.

The V gene is TRBV27, the J gene TRBJ2-5; 7 bases are shared with TRBD1. Germline lookup yields CDR1 MNHEY and CDR2 SMNVEV (reference sequence). CDR3 length: 15 residues. Trimming removed 4 bases from V and 5 bases from J; junction bases left unmatched: 10. The CDR3 spells CASSSSGTVKETQYF. CDR3 DNA: TGTGCCAGCAGTTCATCAGGGACAGTCAAGGAGACCCAGTACTTC.

The chain links TRBV14 to TRBJ2-7; TRBD1 is a possible D gene (6 bases). From germline, CDR1 is SGHDN and CDR2 FVKESK. V gave up 4 bases and J gave up 0 bases, with 7 bases separating them. The length of the CDR3 is 13 residues. CDR3 loop: CASSLGASYEQYF. CDR3 coding DNA: TGTGCCAGCAGCCTGGGGGCCTCCTACGAGCAGTACTTC.

CDR3 coding DNA: TGTGCCAGCAGCTTAGTGGGCAGGCAGACTGAAGCTTTCTTT. This encodes CASSLVGRQTEAFF. The chain carries TRBV7-9 and TRBJ1-1; D is unclear. Germline V CDR1 and CDR2: SEHNR, FQNEAQ (reference sequence). Trimming took off 1 base at V and 5 bases at J, with 11 bases between the two ends. This CDR3 comprises 14 residues.

V is TRBV28 and J is TRBJ1-2, with TRBD1 identical over 9 bases. Germline V gene sequence: CDR1 MDHEN, CDR2 SYDVKM. J gave up 8 bases and V 5 bases, and 6 bases lay outside the gene matches. The length of the CDR3 is 13 residues. As DNA, the CDR3 is TGTGCCAGCAGTATCGGACAGGGGAGCGGCTACACCTTC. Amino acid sequence: CASSIGQGSGYTF.

V and J are TRBV18 and TRBJ1-4; unclear D gene. Germline CDR1 KGHSH, CDR2 LQKENI. This CDR3 has 13 residues. Trimming pared 1 base from V and 4 bases from J, leaving 4 bases between. The DNA of the CDR3 is TGTGCCAGCTCACCACAGCTTAATGAAAAACTGTTTTTT. Protein product: CASSPQLNEKLFF.

In this sample, this clone turned up a few times. This rearrangement joins TRBV30 to TRBJ1-5, with D uncertain. V was trimmed by 1 base and J by 8 bases, leaving 12 bases between them. This CDR3 has 13 amino acids. Germline V CDR1 and CDR2: GTSNPN, SVGIG (reference sequence). The CDR3 here is CAWSGGLWEPQHF. The CDR3 DNA sequence: TGTGCCTGGAGTGGTGGGCTTTGGGAGCCCCAGCATTTT.

The genes are TRBV2 and TRBJ1-3; D perhaps matches TRBD1 (5 bases). From germline, CDR1 is SNHLY and CDR2 FYNNEI. The CDR3 contains 15 residues. Trimming removed 5 bases at V and 1 base at J, with 12 bases between. Here the CDR3 reads CASSLGQGSGNTIYF. The CDR3, as DNA: TGTGCCAGCAGTTTGGGCCAGGGTTCTGGAAACACCATATATTTT.

This rearrangement joins TRBV6-5 to TRBJ2-5; 7 bases fit TRBD2. Germline CDR1 reads MNHEY; CDR2 reads SVGAGI. The V segment lost 5 bases and the J segment 3 bases; nucleotides outside the gene matches: 0. The length of the CDR3 is 12 residues. In nucleotides, the CDR3 is TGTGCCAGCAGTAGCGGGAAAGAGACCCAGTACTTC. Its protein is CASSSGKETQYF.

The rearrangement links TRBV7-2 to TRBJ1-3, with 9 nucleotides matching TRBD1. With 5 bases clipped from V and 1 base from J, the junction kept 6 bases outside the gene matches. The germline V gene has CDR1 SGHTA and CDR2 FQGNSA. The CDR3 has 16 amino acids. CDR3 sequence (DNA): TGTGCCAGCAGCCCGAGACAGGGGGATTCTGGAAACACCATATATTTT. Protein: CASSPRQGDSGNTIYF.

The rearrangement joins TRBV12-3 or TRBV12-4 to TRBJ2-7; TRBD1 is a possible D gene (5 bases). CDR3 length equals 13 residues. The ends were cut back, 5 bases at V and 2 bases at J, with 10 bases in the middle. This CDR3 is CASSPRVTYEQYF. CDR3 sequence (DNA): TGTGCCAGCAGTCCCAGGGTCACCTACGAGCAGTACTTC.

The genes are TRBV18 and TRBJ2-2; D is ambiguous. Between the trimmed V and J ends, which lost 2 bases and 5 bases, there was a span of 6 bases. The CDR3 has 13 amino acids. Germline lookup yields CDR1 KGHSH and CDR2 LQKENI. The CDR3 coding sequence is TGTGCCAGCTCACCAGTACAGACCGGGGAGCTGTTTTTT. Encoded protein: CASSPVQTGELFF.

V and J are TRBV18 and TRBJ2-7, with 10 positions matching TRBD2. With V trimmed by 4 bases and J by 5 bases, 5 bases remained unmatched. This CDR3 region has 14 residues. Germline CDR1 KGHSH, CDR2 LQKENI. The CDR3 protein is CASSQREGAHEQYF. The CDR3 DNA reads TGTGCCAGCTCACAGCGGGAGGGGGCCCACGAGCAGTACTTC.

This clone came up once. The chain uses TRBV2 and TRBJ2-5; D is possibly TRBD1 (6 bases). Germline CDR1 and CDR2: SNHLY and FYNNEI. V was pared by 3 bases and J by 5 bases, with 13 bases between. There are 14 residues in the CDR3. The CDR3 spells CASSEQGYGETQYF. CDR3 DNA sequence: TGTGCCAGCAGTGAGCAGGGGTATGGGGAGACCCAGTACTTC.

A few counts support this clone. J is TRBJ2-7 and V is TRBV19, with 9 bases aligning to TRBD1. The CDR3 runs 15 residues. Germline trimming cut 6 bases from V and 2 bases from J; bases unmatched to any gene: 8. Germline-derived CDR1 and CDR2 are LNHDA and SQIVND (reference sequence). CDR3 amino acids: CASSPRDRVPYEQYF. The DNA for the CDR3 is TGTGCCAGTAGCCCCCGGGACAGGGTACCCTACGAGCAGTACTTC.

This clone appeared once. The V and J genes are TRBV9 and TRBJ1-2; the D is unclear. The CDR3 covers 12 residues. Germline values: CDR1 SGDLS, CDR2 YYNGEE. V was clipped by 4 bases and J by 1 base, with 5 bases between them. The CDR3 loop reads CASSPRNYGYTF. The CDR3 DNA reads TGTGCCAGCAGCCCCCGTAACTATGGCTACACCTTC.

The chain uses TRBV6-5 and TRBJ2-7, with 10 positions matching TRBD1. The CDR3 runs to 14 residues. With V trimmed by 6 bases and J by 3 bases, 5 bases remained unmatched. Germline V gives CDR1 MNHEY, CDR2 SVGAGI. The CDR3 loop is CASSPGTGVYEQYF. The CDR3 bases are TGTGCCAGCAGCCCCGGGACAGGGGTCTACGAGCAGTACTTC.

The genes are TRBV6-5 and TRBJ1-2; 10 nucleotides line up with TRBD1. This CDR3 region has 16 residues. The V and J ends lost 4 bases and 8 bases, in that order; junction bases with no gene match: 13. Per the germline V gene, CDR1 is MNHEY and CDR2 is SVGAGI. The CDR3 nucleotides read TGTGCCAGCAGTTCCACTGGGACAGGGGTGGCGTCCGGCTACACCTTC. This encodes CASSSTGTGVASGYTF.

V usage is TRBV7-8 and J usage is TRBJ2-2, with 10 bases matching TRBD2. V dropped 2 bases and J dropped 9; count of bases not matched to a gene: 6. Per the germline V gene, CDR1 is SGHVS and CDR2 is FQNEAQ. This CDR3 spans 15 amino acids. This CDR3 is CASSLRSSGSRELFF. The CDR3 bases are TGTGCCAGCAGCTTAAGGTCTAGCGGGAGTAGGGAGCTGTTTTTT.

This clone was recorded only once. The CDR3 DNA reads TGTGCCAGCAGGGGACAGGGAGAAGTAGAAAAACTGTTTTTT. Its translation: CASRGQGEVEKLFF. This rearrangement joins TRBV28 to TRBJ1-4; 9 bases line up with TRBD1. The germline V gene has CDR1 MDHEN and CDR2 SYDVKM. This CDR3 contains 14 residues. V was pared by 6 bases and J by 8 bases, with 7 bases of the junction left unmatched.

The chain links TRBV7-2 to TRBJ2-5, with 7 bases lining up with TRBD2. The V segment lost 1 base and the J segment 1 base; nucleotides outside the gene matches: 3. This CDR3 is 15 amino acids long. Germline V gives CDR1 SGHTA, CDR2 FQGNSA. The CDR3 spells CASSLGGSAQETQYF. CDR3 nucleotide sequence: TGTGCCAGCAGCTTAGGCGGGAGCGCCCAAGAGACCCAGTACTTC. Using reference TRBV7-2 and TRBJ2-5 for the parts outside the CDR3, the full variable domain is GAGVSQSPSNKVTEKGKDVELRCDPISGHTALYWYRQSLGQGLEFLIYFQGNSAPDKSGLPSDRFSAERTGGSVSTLTIQRTQQEDSAVYLCASSLGGSAQETQYFGPGTRLLVL.

The genes are TRBV28 and TRBJ1-2; 7 bases fit TRBD1. Germline V gives CDR1 MDHEN, CDR2 SYDVKM. The V segment lost 3 bases and the J segment 2 bases; nucleotides outside the gene matches: 3. The CDR3 is made up of 14 amino acids. CDR3 sequence: CASSFLDRNYGYTF. The CDR3 coding sequence is TGTGCCAGCAGTTTCCTGGACAGGAACTATGGCTACACCTTC.

The gene calls are TRBV27 and TRBJ2-7; tentatively, D is TRBD2 (7 bases). The germline gives CDR1 MNHEY, CDR2 SMNVEV (reference sequence). Trimming removed 5 bases at V and 9 bases at J, with 20 bases between. The CDR3 is 14 amino acids. The CDR3 region has the DNA TGTGCCAGCAGTGAAGGGGGGGGGAAGTTGGTGCAGTACTTC. Translating gives CASSEGGGKLVQYF.

The CDR3 loop reads CASSWRTSDYSYNEQFF. The CDR3 region has the DNA TGCGCCAGCAGCTGGCGGACTAGCGATTACTCCTACAATGAGCAGTTCTTC. The rearrangement links TRBV5-1 to TRBJ2-1; TRBD2 matches at 9 bases. This CDR3 is built from 17 residues. Germline-derived CDR1 and CDR2 are SGHRS and YFSETQ. V dropped 3 bases and J dropped 0; count of bases not matched to a gene: 7.

The CDR3 DNA is TGTGCCAGCGAACAAAGATACACTGAAGCTTTCTTT. This encodes CASEQRYTEAFF. This sequence joins TRBV2 and TRBJ1-1; D remains unclear. V shed 8 bases and J shed 3 bases, with 10 bases lying between them. Germline V gene lookup returns CDR1 SNHLY and CDR2 FYNNEI. This CDR3 is 12 amino acids long.

This chain joins TRBV29-1 and TRBJ2-2; D not resolved. The CDR3 sequence is 12 residues long. Trimming took 1 base from V and 6 from J, leaving 6 bases between them. Per germline, CDR1 SQVTM and CDR2 ANQGSEA. CDR3 DNA: TGCAGCGTTGAAGGTATCCCCGGGGAGCTGTTTTTT. Its translation: CSVEGIPGELFF.

The chain couples TRBV12-3 or TRBV12-4 to TRBJ1-1; 8 nucleotides align to TRBD1. The ends lost 5 bases at V and 5 bases at J; junction bases unmatched: 4. The CDR3 loop spans 13 amino acids. CDR3 sequence: CASSQGAWTEAFF. Here the CDR3 DNA reads TGTGCCAGCAGTCAGGGGGCTTGGACTGAAGCTTTCTTT.

This chain joins TRBV18 and TRBJ2-7; 8 bases are shared with TRBD1. J lost 2 bases, V lost 3 bases, and 6 bases had no gene match. The CDR3 extends over 15 amino acids. Per the germline V gene, CDR1 is KGHSH and CDR2 is LQKENI. CDR3 in DNA: TGTGCCAGCTCACCGCAGGGGGCTAATCCCTACGAGCAGTACTTC. Protein sequence: CASSPQGANPYEQYF.

CDR3 protein: CAISGLAGYTGELFF. The CDR3 DNA is TGTGCCATCAGCGGACTAGCGGGATACACCGGGGAGCTGTTTTTT. V gene TRBV10-3 combines with J gene TRBJ2-2; TRBD2 agrees at 12 bases. The germline CDR1 and CDR2 sequences are ENHRY and SYGVKD. The length of the CDR3 is 15 residues. V lost 6 bases, J lost 3 bases, and 2 bases stayed unmatched.